These 4 T cell receptor beta chains share one sample of origin, sequenced in a study of cytomegalovirus exposure and HLA in healthy donors (dated by TCRdb to 2016 to 2017). Library creation used the immunoSEQ multiplex PCR assay. For the multiplex PCR, a mixture combining 60 forward primers for TCR Vbeta segments and 13 reverse primers for TCR Jbeta segments was used. The table was pulled from immuneACCESS by TCRdb, which kept in-frame rearrangements only. Such tables lose some clones; where checked, under half of the loss comes from unresolved V genes, and the rest has no known cause. This sample's records show around 200,000 clones. The ten largest clones take up around 1.1% of the sample. The sequenced material came from PBMCs. These receptors came from a girl aged 2-15 years in good health and CMV-seropositive.

The DNA of the CDR3 is TGTGCCAGCAGCCTACAGGGGCGTAACTATGGCTACACCTTC. This encodes CASSLQGRNYGYTF. The chain uses TRBV27 and TRBJ1-2; 7 bases fit TRBD1. Germline loops: CDR1 MNHEY, CDR2 SMNVEV (reference sequence). The CDR3 spans 14 residues. J lost 1 base, V lost 6 bases, and 5 bases had no gene match.

The V and J genes are TRBV7-9 and TRBJ2-5; maybe TRBD2 (6 bases). This CDR3 contains 13 residues. Germline V gene sequence: CDR1 SEHNR, CDR2 FQNEAQ (reference sequence). Deletions cut 5 bases from V and 5 bases from J, with 12 bases between. The CDR3: CASSPRREETQYF. The CDR3 coding sequence is TGTGCCAGCAGCCCTCGGAGGGAGGAGACCCAGTACTTC.

This rearrangement joins TRBV28 to TRBJ1-5, with D possibly being TRBD1 (5 bases). There are 15 residues in the CDR3. CDR1 MDHEN and CDR2 SYDVKM come from the germline V gene. Trimming removed 4 bases at V and 3 bases at J, with 13 bases between. The DNA of the CDR3 is TGTGCCAGCAGTTGGAAGCAGGGTCCCAATCAGCCCCAGCATTTT. It codes for CASSWKQGPNQPQHF.

This CDR3 reads CASSPQGRETQYF. CDR3 nucleotides: TGTGCCAGCAGTCCGCAGGGGAGAGAGACCCAGTACTTC. This sequence joins TRBV27 and TRBJ2-5, with D possibly TRBD1 on 6 matching bases. This CDR3 is built from 13 residues. Trimming left V 5 bases short and J 4 bases short, with 11 bases between. Germline CDR1 MNHEY, CDR2 SMNVEV (reference sequence).